The clone carrying this TCR beta chain was picked up a small number of times. As yet, its antigen is unknown. This sample was taken from a study of response to subunit inactivated influenza vaccine. Study results and limitations: That few new T cells are recruited by each seasonal influenza vaccination was the authors' suggestion.

Trimming pared 5 bases from V and 6 bases from J, leaving 26 bases between. CDR1 DFQATT and CDR2 SNEGSKA come from the germline V gene (reference sequence). The CDR3 runs to 17 residues. One entry per CDR3 protein results from TCRdb running MiXCR on the RT-PCR reads. The top ten clones hold about an eighth of a sample with around 480,000 distinct CDR3 sequences, approximately 11% of them seen once. The rearrangement joins TRBV20-1 to TRBJ1-5; tentatively, D is TRBD1 (5 bases). This clonotype originated in a man aged 45-60 years who received an inactivated influenza vaccine. Sequenced here: PBMCs from blood, sampled 40 to 50 days after vaccination. The CDR3 spells CSAGELRPGERIQPQHF. CDR3 nucleotides: TGCAGTGCTGGCGAGCTACGTCCGGGGGAGCGGATTCAGCCCCAGCATTTT.